Below, one T cell receptor (beta chain) is given with its context. This entry belongs to a study of OX40 agonist ivuxolimab in advanced cancers. The germline V gene encodes CDR1 SNHLY and CDR2 FYNNEI. V was clipped by 5 bases and J by 3 bases, with 11 bases between them. The CDR3 totals 13 residues. Assay used: immunoSEQ multiplex PCR; TCRdb lists only in-frame clones, some missing. The data hold 20,000 to 30,000 clones, with over 70% observed a single time. This clonotype was obtained from an adult with an advanced solid tumor such as melanoma, head and neck, liver or kidney cancer. Specimen: CD4+ or CD8+ T cells sorted from blood, collected in a trial of the OX40 agonist ivuxolimab. This chain connects TRBV2 to TRBJ2-7; maybe TRBD1 (6 bases). CDR3 region: CASSRLQGYEQYF. CDR3 nucleotides: TGTGCCAGCAGTCGATTACAGGGCTACGAGCAGTACTTC.